A selection of T cell receptor beta chains follows, all from one sample in a study of CD8+CD57+ T cells in acquired aplastic anemia. TCRdb recomputed calls from the reads with MiXCR, one row per CDR3 protein. The repertoire holds about 190,000 distinct CDR3 sequences, with about half as singletons. The sequenced material came from sorted CD4+, CD8+, or CD8+CD57+ T cells (not recorded which) from PBMCs. The receptors stem from a human donor in good health, serving as a control. The CDR3 runs from the conserved cysteine through the conserved F or W. A D gene is named only where the DNA matches it firmly. Only part of the rows carry a size: once, few, many, or a class if the clone is expanded.

CATSRGSEQETQYF	TGTGCCACCAGCAGAGGCAGCGAGCAAGAGACCCAGTACTTC	TRBV15	TRBJ2-5	many	.
CASSQGVGQGNTIYF	TGCGCCAGCAGCCAAGGGGTAGGACAGGGAAACACCATATATTTT	TRBV5-1	TRBJ1-3	few	.
CTSSFIPVDEELFF	TGTACCAGCAGTTTTATACCGGTGGATGAAGAACTGTTTTTT	TRBV12-3/TRBV12-4	TRBJ1-4	.	.
CSARVANTGELFF	TGCAGTGCTAGAGTGGCGAACACCGGGGAGCTGTTTTTT	TRBV20-1	TRBJ2-2	.	.
CASSLLPGLSSYEQYF	TGCGCCAGCAGCTTGTTGCCGGGACTATCCTCCTACGAGCAGTACTTC	TRBV5-1	TRBJ2-7	.	TRBD2
CASSILWTEIGGELFF	TGTGCCAGTAGTATTCTTTGGACGGAGATCGGCGGGGAGCTGTTTTTT	TRBV19	TRBJ2-2	many	.
CSARDEVTQYF	TGCAGTGCTAGAGATGAGGTGACCCAGTACTTC	TRBV20-1	TRBJ2-5	.	.
CASTSRTGGSSNQPQHF	TGTGCCAGCACCTCCCGGACAGGGGGTAGTAGCAATCAGCCCCAGCATTTT	TRBV11-3	TRBJ1-5	many	TRBD1
CSAIWFRSEAFF	TGCAGTGCTATTTGGTTCAGGAGTGAAGCTTTCTTT	TRBV20-1	TRBJ1-1	many	.
CASSVGQGGYTF	TGTGCCAGCAGCGTAGGACAGGGAGGCTACACCTTC	TRBV9	TRBJ1-2	many	TRBD1
CASRPATVLGGCTF	TGTGCCAGCAGACCAGCGACAGTTCTAGGTGGCTGCACCTTC	TRBV7-2	TRBJ1-2	.	.
CASSLDPNTEAFF	TGTGCCAGCAGCTTGGACCCTAACACTGAAGCTTTCTTT	TRBV7-9	TRBJ1-1	many	.
CATSDTSGDEQYF	TGTGCCACCAGTGATACTAGCGGGGACGAGCAGTACTTC	TRBV24-1	TRBJ2-7	.	TRBD2
CASSLDAPGTVRYSPLHF	TGTGCCAGCAGCTTAGATGCCCCCGGGACAGTAAGGTATTCACCCCTCCACTTT	TRBV7-6	TRBJ1-6	.	TRBD1
CAWGRGLNYGYTF	TGTGCCTGGGGTAGGGGCCTTAACTATGGCTACACCTTC	TRBV30	TRBJ1-2	.	.
CAWSVGGSRNTIYF	TGTGCCTGGAGTGTAGGAGGATCCAGGAACACCATATATTTT	TRBV30	TRBJ1-3	.	.
CASSLEGPEGGQTDEQYF	TGTGCCAGCAGCTTAGAAGGTCCCGAAGGGGGCCAAACCGACGAGCAGTACTTC	TRBV7-6	TRBJ2-7	.	TRBD1
CASSQGIPGQGLSEQYF	TGTGCCAGCAGCCAAGGAATCCCGGGACAGGGCCTATCCGAGCAGTACTTC	TRBV4-2	TRBJ2-7	many	TRBD1
CASSTQTQGTEAFF	TGCGCCAGCAGCACCCAAACCCAGGGCACTGAAGCTTTCTTT	TRBV5-1	TRBJ1-1	.	.
CASCRPPRDRVRAFF	TGTGCCAGCTGTCGGCCCCCCCGGGACAGGGTTCGAGCTTTCTTT	TRBV25-1	TRBJ1-1	.	TRBD1
CSTRTGTNTEAFF	TGCAGCACCCGGACAGGGACGAACACTGAAGCTTTCTTT	TRBV29-1	TRBJ1-1	.	TRBD1
CASSQGQPQHF	TGTGCCAGCAGTCAGGGTCAGCCCCAGCATTTT	TRBV2	TRBJ1-5	many	.
CASSSQGVDNSPLHF	TGTGCCAGCAGCTCGCAGGGTGTTGATAATTCACCCCTCCACTTT	TRBV7-8	TRBJ1-6	.	.
CASSPTRFEQYF	TGTGCCAGCAGTCCTACCCGGTTCGAGCAGTACTTC	TRBV24-1	TRBJ2-7	.	.
CASSFGGRVMNTEAFF	TGCGCCAGCAGCTTTGGGGGCAGGGTTATGAACACTGAAGCTTTCTTT	TRBV5-1	TRBJ1-1	many	.
CASSSTPGLGGEQYF	TGTGCCAGCAGCTCCACCCCCGGGCTCGGTGGAGAGCAGTACTTC	TRBV6-2/TRBV6-3	TRBJ2-7	many	.
CASSLGTGANTEAFF	TGTGCCAGCAGCTTAGGGACAGGGGCGAACACTGAAGCTTTCTTT	TRBV9	TRBJ1-1	.	TRBD1
CSASTSGGSQETQYF	TGCAGTGCTAGTACTAGCGGGGGAAGCCAAGAGACCCAGTACTTC	TRBV20-1	TRBJ2-5	.	TRBD2
CASSQDFSGADSPLHF	TGTGCCAGCAGCCAAGACTTTTCGGGGGCAGATTCACCCCTCCACTTT	TRBV3-1	TRBJ1-6	few	.
CASSLEARAHGTDTQYF	TGCGCCAGCAGCTTGGAGGCGCGCGCCCACGGCACAGATACGCAGTATTTT	TRBV5-1	TRBJ2-3	.	.
CASSGLAGDEQYF	TGTGCCAGCAGCGGTTTAGCAGGGGACGAGCAGTACTTC	TRBV7-9	TRBJ2-7	.	.
CASSPPTGVGSPLHF	TGTGCCAGCAGTCCCCCCACAGGGGTTGGTTCACCCCTCCACTTT	TRBV25-1	TRBJ1-6	many	TRBD1
CATSDASGVSNQPQHF	TGTGCCACCAGTGATGCCTCTGGGGTGAGCAATCAGCCCCAGCATTTT	TRBV24-1	TRBJ1-5	.	.
CASSPQGLAYTF	TGTGCCAGCAGCCCACAGGGGCTTGCGTACACCTTC	TRBV7-9	TRBJ1-2	.	TRBD1
CATGTGRLYEQYF	TGTGCCACCGGGACAGGGAGGCTTTACGAGCAGTACTTC	TRBV6-5	TRBJ2-7	many	TRBD1
CASSIAGTANYGYTF	TGTGCCAGTAGTATAGCCGGGACAGCTAACTATGGCTACACCTTC	TRBV19	TRBJ1-2	many	TRBD1
CASRRAENEQFF	TGTGCCAGCAGGAGGGCAGAAAATGAGCAGTTCTTC	TRBV6-5	TRBJ2-1	.	.
CASSVRTSGGISEQFF	TGTGCCAGCAGTGTCCGGACTAGCGGGGGGATCAGTGAGCAGTTCTTC	TRBV2	TRBJ2-1	once	TRBD2
CATSRTERQGADTQYF	TGTGCCACCAGCAGAACGGAGAGGCAGGGGGCAGATACGCAGTATTTT	TRBV15	TRBJ2-3	many	TRBD1
CSVALENYGYTF	TGCAGCGTTGCCTTAGAGAACTATGGCTACACCTTC	TRBV29-1	TRBJ1-2	.	.
CASTPYGTGRASEAFF	TGTGCCAGTACCCCATATGGGACGGGAAGGGCCTCCGAAGCTTTCTTT	TRBV19	TRBJ1-1	many	.
CASSLDRGAAYGYTF	TGTGCCAGCAGCTTAGATCGGGGGGCGGCATATGGCTACACCTTC	TRBV7-3	TRBJ1-2	once	.
CASSLTGETNYGYTF	TGTGCCAGCAGCCTGACAGGGGAGACTAACTATGGCTACACCTTC	TRBV2	TRBJ1-2	.	TRBD1